The rows below give T cell receptor beta chains drawn from one sample of a study of CD8 T cells in ankylosing spondylitis. TCRdb ran MiXCR on the 5' RACE reads and lists one entry per CDR3 protein. This sample has more than 250,000 distinct CDR3 sequences, with around 8% found just once. Sequencing was carried out using blood, either unsorted or a sorted T cell fraction (not recorded which). The receptors originated from a male donor with ankylosing spondylitis. The CDR3 runs from the conserved cysteine through the conserved F or W. Fields, in order: clone size, D gene, J gene, V gene, CDR3 protein, CDR3 DNA. D genes are given only for firm matches. Clone size appears in some rows only: once, few, many, or a class for an expanded clone.

abundance: NA; d_gene: NA; j_gene: TRBJ2-1; v_gene: TRBV4-2; CDR3aa: CASSQVAIPGLDNEQFF; CDR3nt: TGTGCCAGCAGCCAAGTGGCTATCCCGGGACTCGACAATGAGCAGTTCTTC
abundance: few; d_gene: TRBD1; j_gene: TRBJ2-1; v_gene: TRBV5-1; CDR3aa: CASSLTQGQGKHNEQFF; CDR3nt: TGCGCCAGCAGCTTAACCCAGGGACAGGGGAAACACAATGAGCAGTTCTTC
abundance: NA; d_gene: NA; j_gene: TRBJ2-7; v_gene: TRBV15; CDR3aa: CATSRVRGYEQYF; CDR3nt: TGTGCCACCAGCAGAGTACGGGGCTACGAGCAGTACTTC
abundance: NA; d_gene: NA; j_gene: TRBJ1-2; v_gene: TRBV2; CDR3aa: CASSEWGPSSNYGYTF; CDR3nt: TGTGCCAGCAGTGAATGGGGGCCTTCATCCAACTATGGCTACACCTTC
abundance: many; d_gene: NA; j_gene: TRBJ1-1; v_gene: TRBV28; CDR3aa: CASSFSPTFEAFF; CDR3nt: TGTGCCAGCAGTTTTAGTCCCACTTTTGAAGCTTTCTTT
abundance: few; d_gene: NA; j_gene: TRBJ2-2; v_gene: TRBV29-1; CDR3aa: CSVGVTGYTGELFF; CDR3nt: TGCAGCGTTGGGGTGACAGGATACACCGGGGAGCTGTTTTTT
abundance: NA; d_gene: TRBD2; j_gene: TRBJ2-7; v_gene: TRBV13; CDR3aa: CASSSREGYYEQYF; CDR3nt: TGTGCCAGCAGCTCCAGGGAGGGTTACTACGAGCAGTACTTC
abundance: NA; d_gene: TRBD1; j_gene: TRBJ2-7; v_gene: TRBV27; CDR3aa: CASSSPGQGVYEQYF; CDR3nt: TGTGCCAGCAGTTCACCGGGACAGGGAGTCTACGAGCAGTACTTC
abundance: few; d_gene: NA; j_gene: TRBJ2-7; v_gene: TRBV20-1; CDR3aa: CSAGHPSYEQYF; CDR3nt: TGCAGTGCCGGACACCCCTCCTACGAGCAGTACTTC
abundance: NA; d_gene: NA; j_gene: TRBJ2-6; v_gene: TRBV29-1; CDR3aa: CSVGDRAHSGANVLTF; CDR3nt: TGCAGCGTTGGTGACAGAGCGCACTCTGGGGCCAACGTCCTGACTTTC
abundance: NA; d_gene: NA; j_gene: TRBJ2-7; v_gene: TRBV6-1; CDR3aa: CASSARTKVGYEQYF; CDR3nt: TGTGCCAGCAGTGCCCGGACAAAAGTGGGCTACGAGCAGTACTTC
abundance: few; d_gene: TRBD1; j_gene: TRBJ2-2; v_gene: TRBV29-1; CDR3aa: CSVQGASGELFF; CDR3nt: TGCAGCGTTCAGGGGGCTAGCGGGGAGCTGTTTTTT
abundance: NA; d_gene: NA; j_gene: TRBJ2-1; v_gene: TRBV9; CDR3aa: CASSEGPAVSVWNEQFF; CDR3nt: TGTGCCAGCAGCGAAGGCCCGGCGGTTTCGGTTTGGAATGAGCAGTTCTTC
abundance: many; d_gene: NA; j_gene: TRBJ2-1; v_gene: TRBV5-1; CDR3aa: CASSLEDSYNEQFF; CDR3nt: TGCGCCAGCAGCTTGGAAGACAGCTACAATGAGCAGTTCTTC
abundance: NA; d_gene: NA; j_gene: TRBJ2-2; v_gene: TRBV29-1; CDR3aa: CSVVTANTGELFF; CDR3nt: TGCAGCGTTGTTACCGCGAACACCGGGGAGCTGTTTTTT
abundance: few; d_gene: TRBD1; j_gene: TRBJ1-2; v_gene: TRBV28; CDR3aa: CASSRDRLTYGYTF; CDR3nt: TGTGCCAGCAGTAGGGACAGGCTTACCTATGGCTACACCTTC
abundance: many; d_gene: NA; j_gene: TRBJ1-4; v_gene: TRBV29-1; CDR3aa: CSVGGLGEKLFF; CDR3nt: TGCAGCGTGGGGGGTCTTGGTGAAAAACTGTTTTTT
abundance: many; d_gene: TRBD1; j_gene: TRBJ2-3; v_gene: TRBV5-1; CDR3aa: CASSLRTGGTDTQYF; CDR3nt: TGCGCCAGCAGCTTACGGACAGGTGGCACAGATACGCAGTATTTT
abundance: NA; d_gene: TRBD2; j_gene: TRBJ2-1; v_gene: TRBV28; CDR3aa: CASRLTSGFEQFF; CDR3nt: TGTGCCAGCAGGTTGACTAGCGGGTTTGAGCAGTTCTTC
abundance: few; d_gene: TRBD2; j_gene: TRBJ2-7; v_gene: TRBV4-1; CDR3aa: CASSQAALAGTYEQYF; CDR3nt: TGCGCCAGCAGCCAAGCTGCACTAGCGGGAACCTACGAGCAGTACTTC
abundance: many; d_gene: NA; j_gene: TRBJ2-7; v_gene: TRBV7-8; CDR3aa: CASSLDKPYEQYF; CDR3nt: TGTGCCAGCAGCTTAGACAAACCCTACGAGCAGTACTTC
abundance: few; d_gene: TRBD2; j_gene: TRBJ2-1; v_gene: TRBV20-1; CDR3aa: CSASPGTSGYNEQFF; CDR3nt: TGCAGTGCTAGCCCCGGTACTAGCGGATACAATGAGCAGTTCTTC